One sample yielded the 28 T cell receptor beta chains listed below, sequenced in a study of blood T cell repertoires in COVID-19. TCRdb keeps only in-frame clones here, not all; method: immunoSEQ multiplex PCR. The sample has about 200,000 clones, 81% seen once. Sequencing was performed on peripheral blood. These receptors all stem from a woman of 80 years or more with acute or convalescent COVID-19.

In this sample, this clone turned up a few times. The chain has TRBV5-1 and TRBJ2-3, with TRBD2 identical over 7 bases. From germline, CDR1 is SGHRS and CDR2 YFSETQ. V shed 5 bases, J shed 2 bases, and the junction held 11 bases outside the gene matches. There are 16 residues in the CDR3. This CDR3 reads CASRDAGVRSTDTQYF. The CDR3 coding sequence is TGCGCCAGCAGAGATGCGGGGGTGCGTTCCACAGATACGCAGTATTTT. The complete variable domain, with remaining parts taken from reference TRBV5-1 and TRBJ2-3, reads KAGVTQTPRYLIKTRGQQVTLSCSPISGHRSVSWYQQTPGQGLQFLFEYFSETQRNKGNFPGRFSGRQFSNSRSEMNVSTLELGDSALYLCASRDAGVRSTDTQYFGPGTRLTVL.

The chain combines TRBV28 with TRBJ2-5, with D perhaps TRBD1 (6 bases). Trimming stripped 6 bases from V and 5 bases from J, with 13 bases between. The V gene's germline CDR1 is MDHEN and CDR2 SYDVKM. The CDR3 totals 13 residues. The CDR3 DNA follows: TGTGCCAGCAGAAGACAGGTTTGGGAGACCCAGTACTTC. Amino acids: CASRRQVWETQYF.

Regarding this clone: Other DNA sequences within the sample encode an identical CDR3. This chain links TRBV19 with TRBJ2-1; D might be TRBD1 (7 bases). CDR1 LNHDA and CDR2 SQIVND come from the germline V gene (reference sequence). V lost 2 bases and J lost 6, with 11 bases in between. This CDR3 is built from 14 residues. DNA for the CDR3: TGTGCCAGTAGTATAAGGCAGGGGGGCAATGAGCAGTTCTTC. Translation gives CASSIRQGGNEQFF.

The V call is TRBV5-1, the J call TRBJ2-7, with 11 bases fitting TRBD2. This CDR3 comprises 15 residues. Germline-derived CDR1 and CDR2 are SGHRS and YFSETQ. Losses at the gene ends were 0 bases for V and 5 bases for J; bases not matched to a gene: 4. CDR3 loop: CASSLVAGGTDEQYF. The CDR3 DNA follows: TGCGCCAGCAGCTTGGTAGCGGGGGGGACGGACGAGCAGTACTTC. Using reference TRBV5-1 and TRBJ2-7 for the parts outside the CDR3, the full variable domain is KAGVTQTPRYLIKTRGQQVTLSCSPISGHRSVSWYQQTPGQGLQFLFEYFSETQRNKGNFPGRFSGRQFSNSRSEMNVSTLELGDSALYLCASSLVAGGTDEQYFGPGTRLTVT.

There are a few counts of this clone. This sequence joins TRBV5-1 and TRBJ1-2, with D perhaps matching TRBD1 (5 bases). Germline V CDR1 and CDR2: SGHRS, YFSETQ. This CDR3 has 15 amino acids. Trimming stripped 0 bases from V and 3 bases from J, with 12 bases between. In nucleotides, the CDR3 is TGCGCCAGCAGCTTGGATGGCGGGGACGACTATGGCTACACCTTC. Translation gives CASSLDGGDDYGYTF.

The gene calls are TRBV2 and TRBJ1-1; D is perhaps TRBD1 (5 bases). CDR1 is SNHLY, CDR2 FYNNEI, per germline. V lost 3 bases and J lost 7, with 9 bases in between. CDR3 length: 12 residues. CDR3 DNA sequence: TGTGCCAGCAGTGAGGCAGGGCGTGAAGCTTTCTTT. Translating gives CASSEAGREAFF.

A few counts support this clone. The chain carries TRBV24-1 and TRBJ2-2; D ambiguous. V was cut by 7 bases and J by 4 bases, with 18 bases left in between. The CDR3 sequence is 16 residues long. CDR1 and CDR2 (germline): KGHDR, SFDVKD. The CDR3 spells CATSGETQTVTGELFF. The CDR3 coding sequence is TGTGCCACCAGCGGAGAAACCCAGACCGTCACCGGGGAGCTGTTTTTT.

The chain recombines TRBV9 with TRBJ1-1; D is possibly TRBD1 (5 bases). CDR3 size: 17 residues. Germline CDR1 is SGDLS and CDR2 is YYNGEE. Between the trimmed V and J ends, which lost 4 bases and 3 bases, there was a span of 22 bases. The CDR3 nucleotides are TGTGCCAGCAGCATGCGGGACTTTGGGCGGGGGGACACTGAAGCTTTCTTT. It is translated as CASSMRDFGRGDTEAFF. The full variable domain, its missing parts supplied by reference TRBV9 and TRBJ1-1, is DSGVTQTPKHLITATGQRVTLRCSPRSGDLSVYWYQQSLDQGLQFLIQYYNGEERAKGNILERFSAQQFPDLHSELNLSSLELGDSALYFCASSMRDFGRGDTEAFFGQGTRLTVV.

V usage is TRBV5-1 and J usage is TRBJ2-3, with D perhaps matching TRBD1 (5 bases). CDR1 SGHRS and CDR2 YFSETQ come from the germline V gene. This CDR3 comprises 16 residues. Between the trimmed V and J ends, which lost 4 bases and 2 bases, there was a span of 17 bases. The CDR3 bases are TGCGCCAGCAGCCCGAACCCTGACAGAGTCACAGATACGCAGTATTTT. Residues: CASSPNPDRVTDTQYF.

The chain uses TRBV5-1 and TRBJ2-3; possible D gene TRBD1, 5 bases. V lost 0 bases, J lost 4 bases, and 12 bases lay in between. CDR3 length: 15 amino acids. Germline V gene lookup returns CDR1 SGHRS and CDR2 YFSETQ. The CDR3 loop reads CASSLEDKISDTQYF. The CDR3 DNA follows: TGCGCCAGCAGCTTGGAGGACAAGATCTCAGATACGCAGTATTTT.

V is TRBV3-1 (or the pseudogene TRBV3-2) and J is TRBJ2-5, with 12 positions matching TRBD2. V lost 4 bases and J lost 5; bases outside the gene matches: 8. CDR3 length: 16 residues. In germline, CDR1 is LGHDT, CDR2 YNNKEL (reference sequence). The CDR3 nucleotides read TGTGCCAGCAGCCGACCTAGCGGGGGGGCCGCTGAGACCCAGTACTTC. Protein: CASSRPSGGAAETQYF.

The chain is built from TRBV7-9 and TRBJ1-1; TRBD1 matches at 7 bases. The germline V gene encodes CDR1 SEHNR and CDR2 FQNEAQ (reference sequence). The CDR3 consists of 14 residues. The V gene end was trimmed by 5 bases and the J gene end by 3 bases; junction bases not matched to a gene: 6. CDR3 sequence reads: CASSVRQGDTEAFF. In nucleotides, the CDR3 is TGTGCCAGCAGCGTCCGACAGGGAGACACTGAAGCTTTCTTT.

The J gene is TRBJ1-2, the V gene TRBV19, with D tentatively TRBD1 (6 bases). Trimming stripped 7 bases from V and 8 bases from J, with 23 bases between. The CDR3 totals 15 residues. In germline, CDR1 is LNHDA, CDR2 SQIVND (reference sequence). The CDR3 region is CASTLGAGSLGGYTF. In nucleotides, the CDR3 is TGTGCCAGTACCCTGGGGGCAGGGAGCCTCGGAGGCTACACCTTC.

V and J are TRBV6-5 and TRBJ1-2; tentative D call: TRBD1 (5 bases). This CDR3 is 13 amino acids long. Germline lookup yields CDR1 MNHEY and CDR2 SVGAGI. V lost 5 bases and J 0 bases, leaving 7 bases between the germline ends. The CDR3 DNA sequence: TGTGCCAGCAGTAGGGGAACTAACTATGGCTACACCTTC. This translates into CASSRGTNYGYTF.

The chain couples TRBV19 to TRBJ2-2; TRBD1 matches at 10 bases. The V gene's germline CDR1 is LNHDA and CDR2 SQIVND (reference sequence). The V and J ends lost 9 bases and 7 bases, in that order; junction bases with no gene match: 8. This CDR3 comprises 14 residues. CDR3 nucleotides: TGTGCCAGCCTAGACAGGGGGCGCAACGGGGAGCTGTTTTTT. Amino acid sequence: CASLDRGRNGELFF.

The rearrangement uses TRBV3-1 (or the pseudogene TRBV3-2) and TRBJ2-3; 16 nucleotides agree with TRBD2. Trimming at V came to 3 bases and at J to 3 bases, leaving 3 bases not matched to a gene. Per the germline V gene, CDR1 is LGHDT and CDR2 is YNNKEL (reference sequence). CDR3 size: 17 residues. This chain's CDR3 is CASSQGLAGGPTDTQYF. DNA for the CDR3: TGTGCCAGCAGCCAGGGACTAGCGGGAGGGCCGACAGATACGCAGTATTTT.

V and J are TRBV7-9 and TRBJ2-7, with 7 bases matching TRBD1. There are 16 residues in the CDR3. V was pared by 1 base and J by 3 bases, with 9 bases of the junction left unmatched. Germline assignment: CDR1 SEHNR and CDR2 FQNEAQ (reference sequence). The CDR3 DNA follows: TGTGCCAGCAGCTTAGGCCGGGACAGTCTTTACTACGAGCAGTACTTC. Protein product: CASSLGRDSLYYEQYF. Full variable domain (remainder filled in from reference TRBV7-9 and TRBJ2-7): DTGVSQNPRHKITKRGQNVTFRCDPISEHNRLYWYRQTLGQGPEFLTYFQNEAQLEKSRLLSDRFSAERPKGSFSTLEIQRTEQGDSAMYLCASSLGRDSLYYEQYFGPGTRLTVT.

This clone occurred once. This sequence joins TRBV25-1 and TRBJ2-5, with 7 positions matching TRBD2. CDR3 length equals 15 residues. Trimming removed 4 bases from V and 1 base from J; junction bases left unmatched: 6. CDR1 MGHDK and CDR2 SYGVNS come from the germline V gene. The CDR3 is CASSAPRLAQETQYF. The DNA of the CDR3 is TGTGCCAGCAGTGCGCCTCGACTAGCCCAAGAGACCCAGTACTTC.

This rearrangement joins TRBV3-1 (or the pseudogene TRBV3-2) to TRBJ1-2, with 7 bases lining up with TRBD1. The V and J ends lost 3 bases and 9 bases, in that order; junction bases with no gene match: 7. This CDR3 contains 13 residues. CDR1 is LGHDT and CDR2 is YNNKEL in the germline V gene (reference sequence). CDR3 amino acids: CASSHGTALRYTF. CDR3 DNA: TGTGCCAGCAGCCACGGGACAGCTTTGCGCTACACCTTC.

This chain connects TRBV18 to TRBJ2-1; 10 nucleotides agree with TRBD2. The CDR3 covers 15 residues. After removal of 3 bases from V and 9 bases from J, the junction contained 8 bases not matched to a gene. Germline V gives CDR1 KGHSH, CDR2 LQKENI. CDR3 in amino acids: CASSPRLAGVIEQFF. CDR3 in DNA: TGTGCCAGCTCACCCCGGCTAGCGGGAGTAATTGAGCAGTTCTTC. The full variable domain, with the rest looked up from reference TRBV18 and TRBJ2-1, is NAGVMQNPRHLVRRRGQEARLRCSPMKGHSHVYWYRQLPEEGLKFMVYLQKENIIDESGMPKERFSAEFPKEGPSILRIQQVVRGDSAAYFCASSPRLAGVIEQFFGPGTRLTVL.

The rearrangement uses TRBV7-6 and TRBJ2-5, with D possibly being TRBD1 (6 bases). The CDR3 loop spans 15 amino acids. Germline-derived CDR1 and CDR2 are SGHVS and FNYEAQ. Between the trimmed V and J ends, which lost 0 bases and 2 bases, there was a span of 10 bases. The CDR3 loop reads CASSLATGTQETQYF. CDR3 DNA sequence: TGTGCCAGCAGCTTAGCGACAGGAACGCAAGAGACCCAGTACTTC.

The chain joins TRBV6-5 to TRBJ1-2; D remains unclear. V lost 6 bases and J lost 5, with 16 bases in between. The germline gives CDR1 MNHEY, CDR2 SVGAGI. The CDR3 has 14 residues. The CDR3 DNA follows: TGTGCCAGCAGCCAAGCGTTAGCGGATTATGGCTACACCTTC. Translation: CASSQALADYGYTF.

This chain links TRBV3-1 (or the pseudogene TRBV3-2) with TRBJ1-1, with TRBD1 matching over 9 bases. With 1 base clipped from V and 3 bases from J, the junction kept 0 bases outside the gene matches. The CDR3 is 14 amino acids. CDR1 is LGHDT and CDR2 is YNNKEL in the germline V gene (reference sequence). The CDR3 loop is CASSQGQGDTEAFF. CDR3 in DNA: TGTGCCAGCAGCCAAGGACAGGGGGACACTGAAGCTTTCTTT.

This clone was seen once. The J gene is TRBJ1-1, the V gene TRBV15, with a weak D call TRBD1 (5 bases). Per germline, CDR1 LNHNV and CDR2 YYDKDF (reference sequence). The CDR3 is 14 amino acids. V lost 1 base and J 5 bases, leaving 11 bases between the germline ends. The CDR3 reads CATSRGSRGTEAFF. DNA for the CDR3: TGTGCCACCAGCAGAGGGTCACGGGGGACTGAAGCTTTCTTT.

V is TRBV5-6 and J is TRBJ2-5; no definite D call. CDR3 length: 13 residues. Trimming removed 0 bases at V and 5 bases at J, with 8 bases between. The germline V gene has CDR1 SGHDT and CDR2 YYEEEE. This chain's CDR3 is CASSLGFSETQYF. CDR3 nucleotide sequence: TGTGCCAGCAGCTTGGGGTTCAGTGAGACCCAGTACTTC.

CDR3 sequence (DNA): TGCGCCAGCAGCTTGGGGTGGACAGGGCAGACCGGGGAGCTGTTTTTT. Residues: CASSLGWTGQTGELFF. The chain has TRBV5-1 and TRBJ2-2, with 8 bases aligning to TRBD1. Germline assignment: CDR1 SGHRS and CDR2 YFSETQ. After removal of 0 bases from V and 5 bases from J, the junction contained 6 bases not matched to a gene. The CDR3 is 16 amino acids.

The V call is TRBV5-1, the J call TRBJ1-3, with D perhaps TRBD1 (6 bases). Germline CDR1 is SGHRS and CDR2 is YFSETQ. The ends were cut back, 2 bases at V and 4 bases at J, with 10 bases in the middle. This CDR3 spans 14 amino acids. CDR3 DNA sequence: TGCGCCAGCAGCTTACAGGGAGCCGGAAACACCATATATTTT. Protein sequence: CASSLQGAGNTIYF. The full variable domain, in which reference TRBV5-1 and TRBJ1-3 provide the parts outside the CDR3, is KAGVTQTPRYLIKTRGQQVTLSCSPISGHRSVSWYQQTPGQGLQFLFEYFSETQRNKGNFPGRFSGRQFSNSRSEMNVSTLELGDSALYLCASSLQGAGNTIYFGEGSWLTVV.

This chain links TRBV19 with TRBJ2-1, with TRBD1 matching over 10 bases. Germline CDR1 reads LNHDA; CDR2 reads SQIVND (reference sequence). CDR3 length: 12 amino acids. The V and J ends lost 9 bases and 6 bases, in that order; junction bases with no gene match: 2. The CDR3 DNA is TGTGCCAGCCGGGACAGGGGCAATGAGCAGTTCTTC. Translating gives CASRDRGNEQFF.